This paragraph reports one T cell receptor beta chain. Using the 5' RACE reads, TCRdb records one entry per CDR3 protein without DNA. The specimen's table records around 100,000 distinct CDR3 sequences. This record belongs to a study of T cells expressing NK-cell markers. Background on the study: The study drew TCR beta repertoires from sorted CD3+CD56+NKG2C+, CD3+CD56+NKG2C- and CD3+CD56-NKG2C+ T cells.

There are 15 residues in the CDR3. CDR1 SGHAT and CDR2 FQNNGV come from the germline V gene. The origin of this receptor is a woman between 18 and 70 years old in good health. Material for sequencing was blood T cells: a sorted CD56 or NKG2C T cell subset, CD4+ or CD8+ T cells, or bulk PBMC T cells (not recorded which). The rearrangement links TRBV11-2 to TRBJ2-2; as DNA is missing, the TRBD2 call by TCRdb cannot be tested. The CDR3 sequence is CASSTTSPPTGELFF.